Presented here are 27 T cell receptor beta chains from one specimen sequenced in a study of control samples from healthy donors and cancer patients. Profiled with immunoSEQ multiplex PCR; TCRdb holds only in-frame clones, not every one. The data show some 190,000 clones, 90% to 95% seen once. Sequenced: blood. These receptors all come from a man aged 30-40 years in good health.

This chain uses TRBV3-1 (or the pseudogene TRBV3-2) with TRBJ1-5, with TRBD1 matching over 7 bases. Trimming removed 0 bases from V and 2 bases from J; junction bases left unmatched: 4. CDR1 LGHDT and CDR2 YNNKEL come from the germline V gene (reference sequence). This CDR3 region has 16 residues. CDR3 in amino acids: CASSQDHRGGNQPQHF. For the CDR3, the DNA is TGTGCCAGCAGCCAAGATCACAGGGGAGGCAATCAGCCCCAGCATTTT.

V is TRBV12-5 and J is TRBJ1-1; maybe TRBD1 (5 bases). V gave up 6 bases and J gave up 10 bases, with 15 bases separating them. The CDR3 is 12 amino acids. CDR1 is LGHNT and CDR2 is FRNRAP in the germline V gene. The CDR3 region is CASGPPADRAFF. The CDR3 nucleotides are TGTGCTAGTGGCCCGCCGGCAGACAGAGCTTTCTTT.

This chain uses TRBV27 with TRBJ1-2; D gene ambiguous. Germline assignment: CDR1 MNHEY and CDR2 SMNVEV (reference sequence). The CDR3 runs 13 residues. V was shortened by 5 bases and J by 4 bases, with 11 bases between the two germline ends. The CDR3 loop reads CASSPTRSYGYTF. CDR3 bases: TGTGCCAGCAGTCCAACCAGATCCTATGGCTACACCTTC.

The CDR3 protein is CASSFGTGGGEKLFF. The CDR3 nucleotides read TGTGCCAGCAGCTTCGGGACAGGGGGTGGTGAAAAACTGTTTTTT. This chain links TRBV7-9 with TRBJ1-4; 11 nucleotides align to TRBD1. Germline CDR1 reads SEHNR; CDR2 reads FQNEAQ (reference sequence). V lost 3 bases, J lost 7 bases, and 4 bases stayed unmatched. This CDR3 spans 15 amino acids.

The CDR3 DNA sequence: TGTGCCTGGAGTGTACAGGCAGATTCACCCCTCCACTTT. Translated, it gives CAWSVQADSPLHF. The V gene is TRBV30, the J gene TRBJ1-6, with D possibly TRBD1 on 5 matching bases. Germline V CDR1 and CDR2: GTSNPN, SVGIG (reference sequence). Trimming pared 0 bases from V and 8 bases from J, leaving 8 bases between. This CDR3 is 13 amino acids long.

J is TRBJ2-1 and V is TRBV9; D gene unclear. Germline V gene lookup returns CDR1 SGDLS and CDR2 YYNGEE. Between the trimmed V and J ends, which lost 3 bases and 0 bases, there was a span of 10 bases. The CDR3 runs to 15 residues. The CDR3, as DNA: TGTGCCAGCAGCGCCCAGGTGTCCTCCTACAATGAGCAGTTCTTC. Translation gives CASSAQVSSYNEQFF.

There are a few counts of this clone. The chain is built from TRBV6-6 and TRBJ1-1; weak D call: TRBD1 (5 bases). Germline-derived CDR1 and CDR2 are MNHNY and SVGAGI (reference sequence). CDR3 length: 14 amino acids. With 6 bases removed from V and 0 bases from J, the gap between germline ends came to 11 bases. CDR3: CASSRGTLNTEAFF. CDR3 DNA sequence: TGTGCCAGCAGCCGCGGGACGTTGAACACTGAAGCTTTCTTT.

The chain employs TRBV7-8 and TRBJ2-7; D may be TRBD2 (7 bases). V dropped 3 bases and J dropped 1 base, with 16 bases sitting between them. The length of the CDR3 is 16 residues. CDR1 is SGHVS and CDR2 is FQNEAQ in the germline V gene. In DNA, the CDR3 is TGTGCCAGCAGCTTTGGGGGGGGCAGGGCTTCCTACGAGCAGTACTTC. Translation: CASSFGGGRASYEQYF.

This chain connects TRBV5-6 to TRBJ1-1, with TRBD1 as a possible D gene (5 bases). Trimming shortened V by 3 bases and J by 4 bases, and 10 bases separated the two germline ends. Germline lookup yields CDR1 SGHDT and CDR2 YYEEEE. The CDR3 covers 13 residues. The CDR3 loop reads CASSSPGGTEAFF. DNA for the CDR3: TGTGCCAGCAGCTCGCCCGGGGGCACTGAAGCTTTCTTT.

The CDR3 reads CASSSLDSSAYSNQPQHF. CDR3 DNA: TGTGCCAGCAGCTCCCTGGACAGCAGCGCTTATAGCAATCAGCCCCAGCATTTT. The chain uses TRBV7-8 and TRBJ1-5; a possible D gene is TRBD1 (6 bases). The V gene's germline CDR1 is SGHVS and CDR2 FQNEAQ. V lost 4 bases and J lost 0, with 19 bases in between. There are 18 residues in the CDR3.

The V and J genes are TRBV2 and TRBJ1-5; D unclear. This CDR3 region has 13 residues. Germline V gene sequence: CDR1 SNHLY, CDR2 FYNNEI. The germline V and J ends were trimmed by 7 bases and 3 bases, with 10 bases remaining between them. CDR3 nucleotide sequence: TGTGCCAGCACAGCAGCTTTCAATCAGCCCCAGCATTTT. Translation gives CASTAAFNQPQHF.

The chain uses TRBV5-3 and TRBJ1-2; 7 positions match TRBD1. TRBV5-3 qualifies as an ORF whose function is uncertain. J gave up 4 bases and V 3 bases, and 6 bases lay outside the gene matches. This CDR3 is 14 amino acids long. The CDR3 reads CARSSDRAFYGYTF. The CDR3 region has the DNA TGTGCCAGAAGCTCTGACAGGGCTTTCTATGGCTACACCTTC.

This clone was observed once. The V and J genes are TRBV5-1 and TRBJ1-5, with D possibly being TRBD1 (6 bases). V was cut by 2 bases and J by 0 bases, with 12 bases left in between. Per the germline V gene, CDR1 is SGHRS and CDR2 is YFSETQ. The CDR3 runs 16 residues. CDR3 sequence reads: CASSFYRATSNQPQHF. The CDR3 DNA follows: TGCGCCAGCAGCTTTTACAGGGCCACTAGCAATCAGCCCCAGCATTTT.

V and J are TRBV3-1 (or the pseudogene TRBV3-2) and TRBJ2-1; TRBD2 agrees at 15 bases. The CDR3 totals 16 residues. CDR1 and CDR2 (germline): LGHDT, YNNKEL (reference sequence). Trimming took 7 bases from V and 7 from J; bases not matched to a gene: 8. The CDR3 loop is CASNIGLAGGQNEQFF. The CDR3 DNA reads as TGTGCCAGCAATATCGGACTAGCGGGGGGGCAAAATGAGCAGTTCTTC.

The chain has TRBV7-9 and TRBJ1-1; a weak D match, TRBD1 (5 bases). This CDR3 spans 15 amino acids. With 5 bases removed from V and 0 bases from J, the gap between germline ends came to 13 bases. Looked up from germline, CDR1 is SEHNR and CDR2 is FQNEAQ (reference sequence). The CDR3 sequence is CASSPWTLMNTEAFF. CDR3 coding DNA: TGTGCCAGCAGCCCGTGGACATTAATGAACACTGAAGCTTTCTTT.

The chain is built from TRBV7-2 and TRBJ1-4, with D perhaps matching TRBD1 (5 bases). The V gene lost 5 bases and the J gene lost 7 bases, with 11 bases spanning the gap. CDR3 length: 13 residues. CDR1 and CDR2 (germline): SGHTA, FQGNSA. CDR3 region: CASSLRQSEKLFF. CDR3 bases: TGTGCCAGCAGCCTGAGACAGTCTGAAAAACTGTTTTTT.

CDR3 in amino acids: CASSSSLGMGGNQPQHF. CDR3 nucleotide sequence: TGTGCCAGCAGCTCGAGTCTGGGTATGGGTGGCAATCAGCCCCAGCATTTT. The gene calls are TRBV7-9 and TRBJ1-5, with D unresolved. Per the germline V gene, CDR1 is SEHNR and CDR2 is FQNEAQ (reference sequence). The CDR3 sequence is 17 residues long. Trimming shortened V by 4 bases and J by 2 bases, and 18 bases separated the two germline ends.

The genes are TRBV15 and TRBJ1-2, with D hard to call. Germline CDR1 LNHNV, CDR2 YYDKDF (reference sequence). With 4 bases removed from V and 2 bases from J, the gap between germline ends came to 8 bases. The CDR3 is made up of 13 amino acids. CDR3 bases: TGTGCCACCAGCAAAGGGTCGAACTATGGCTACACCTTC. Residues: CATSKGSNYGYTF.

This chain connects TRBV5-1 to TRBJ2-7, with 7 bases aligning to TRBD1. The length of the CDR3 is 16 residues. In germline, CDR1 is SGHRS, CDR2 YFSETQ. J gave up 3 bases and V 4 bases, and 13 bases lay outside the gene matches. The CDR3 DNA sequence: TGCGCCAGCAGCCCCCCCCGGGACAGTCTTTACTACGAGCAGTACTTC. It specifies CASSPPRDSLYYEQYF.

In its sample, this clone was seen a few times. CDR3 DNA sequence: TGTGCCAGCAGCTTTGTTTGTTCCTACGAGCAGTACTTC. It yields the protein CASSFVCSYEQYF. The V gene is TRBV12-1, the J gene TRBJ2-7. TRBV12-1 is a recognized pseudogene. The length of the CDR3 is 13 residues.

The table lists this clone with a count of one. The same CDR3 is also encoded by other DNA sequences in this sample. The DNA of the CDR3 is TGTGCCAGCAGTTCGGCCGGGGGCGGACCCTACGAGCAGTACTTC. This translates into CASSSAGGGPYEQYF. V and J are TRBV6-2 or TRBV6-3 and TRBJ2-7, with D possibly being TRBD1 or TRBD2 (6 bases each). There are 15 residues in the CDR3. Germline V gene lookup returns CDR1 MNHEY and CDR2 SVGEGT. V was pared by 4 bases and J by 2 bases, with 15 bases between.

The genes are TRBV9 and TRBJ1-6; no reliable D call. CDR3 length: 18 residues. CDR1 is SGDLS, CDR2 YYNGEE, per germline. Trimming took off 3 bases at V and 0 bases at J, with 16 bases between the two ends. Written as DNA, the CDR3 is TGTGCCAGCAGCGCCCTGACGGAGGAGGGCTCCTATAATTCACCCCTCCACTTT. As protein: CASSALTEEGSYNSPLHF.

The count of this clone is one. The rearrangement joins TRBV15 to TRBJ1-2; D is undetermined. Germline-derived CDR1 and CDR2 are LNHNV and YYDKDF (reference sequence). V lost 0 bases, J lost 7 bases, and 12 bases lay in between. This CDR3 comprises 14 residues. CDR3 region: CATSRDLSKSGYTF. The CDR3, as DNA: TGTGCCACCAGCAGAGATCTCTCTAAGAGTGGCTACACCTTC.

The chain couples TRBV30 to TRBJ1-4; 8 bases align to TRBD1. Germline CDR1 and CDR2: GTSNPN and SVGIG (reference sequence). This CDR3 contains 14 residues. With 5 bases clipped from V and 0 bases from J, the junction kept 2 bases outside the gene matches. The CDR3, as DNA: TGTGCCTGGGGACAGGGCTCAACTAATGAAAAACTGTTTTTT. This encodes CAWGQGSTNEKLFF.

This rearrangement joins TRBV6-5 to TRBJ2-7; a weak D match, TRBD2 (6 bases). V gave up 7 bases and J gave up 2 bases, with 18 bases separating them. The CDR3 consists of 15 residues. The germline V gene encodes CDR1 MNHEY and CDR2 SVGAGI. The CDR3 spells CASKKGQGGPYEQYF. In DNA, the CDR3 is TGTGCCAGCAAGAAGGGGCAGGGAGGCCCCTACGAGCAGTACTTC.

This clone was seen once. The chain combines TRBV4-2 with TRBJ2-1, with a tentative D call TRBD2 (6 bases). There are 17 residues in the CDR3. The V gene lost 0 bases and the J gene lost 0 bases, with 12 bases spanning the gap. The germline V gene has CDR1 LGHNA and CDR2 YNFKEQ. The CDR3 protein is CASSQEYSGGSYNEQFF. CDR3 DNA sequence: TGTGCCAGCAGCCAAGAGTATAGCGGTGGCTCCTACAATGAGCAGTTCTTC.

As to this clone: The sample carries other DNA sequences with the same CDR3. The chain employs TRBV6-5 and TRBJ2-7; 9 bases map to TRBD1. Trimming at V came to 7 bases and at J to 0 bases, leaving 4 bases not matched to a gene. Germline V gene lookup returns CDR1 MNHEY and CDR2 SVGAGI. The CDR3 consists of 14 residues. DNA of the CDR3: TGTGCCAGCACCATGACAGGGGGCTCCTACGAGCAGTACTTC. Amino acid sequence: CASTMTGGSYEQYF.